These 15 T cell receptor beta chains originate from one sample sequenced in a study of blood T cell repertoires in COVID-19. Clones were read by immunoSEQ multiplex PCR, and TCRdb kept only the in-frame ones, dropping some. The table lists under 150,000 clones, more than 65% of them singletons, with under 2% in the top ten. The material sequenced was peripheral blood. The receptors were gathered from a man over 45 with acute or convalescent COVID-19.

This sequence joins TRBV19 and TRBJ2-6; D perhaps matches TRBD1 (6 bases). The CDR3 is 15 residues long. The V gene lost 5 bases and the J gene lost 4 bases, with 12 bases spanning the gap. CDR1 LNHDA and CDR2 SQIVND come from the germline V gene (reference sequence). The CDR3: CASSLGAVGANVLTF. Written as DNA, the CDR3 is TGTGCCAGTAGTTTGGGGGCGGTGGGGGCCAACGTCCTGACTTTC.

Concerning this clone: This sample includes further DNA sequences coding for the same CDR3. V usage is TRBV5-1 and J usage is TRBJ1-4; 8 bases line up with TRBD1. The CDR3 sequence is 14 residues long. Germline V gene lookup returns CDR1 SGHRS and CDR2 YFSETQ. Trimming cost V 5 bases and J 5 bases; bases outside gene matches: 5. CDR3 DNA sequence: TGCGCCAGCAGGCCCGGGACAGGCAATGAAAAACTGTTTTTT. This gives the protein CASRPGTGNEKLFF.

For this clone: Other DNA sequences from this sample encode an identical CDR3 as well. CDR3 coding DNA: TGCAGTGCTAGAGCTTATGGCTACACCTTC. The encoded protein is CSARAYGYTF. The J gene is TRBJ1-2, the V gene TRBV20-1; D is ambiguous. Trimming pared 1 base from V and 5 bases from J, leaving 2 bases between. Looked up from germline, CDR1 is DFQATT and CDR2 is SNEGSKA (reference sequence). The CDR3 runs 10 residues.

The J gene is TRBJ1-4, the V gene TRBV7-9; TRBD1 agrees at 8 bases. CDR1 and CDR2 from the germline V gene are SEHNR and FQNEAQ (reference sequence). Trimming removed 5 bases from V and 4 bases from J; junction bases left unmatched: 9. The CDR3 is 16 residues long. The CDR3 loop is CASSRRLDRVNEKLFF. CDR3 nucleotides: TGTGCCAGCAGCCGCCGACTGGACAGGGTTAATGAAAAACTGTTTTTT.

The CDR3, as DNA: TGTGCCAGCAGTTTATACGGGGGGGGACAGCTCAACTATGGCTACACCTTC. Translated, it gives CASSLYGGGQLNYGYTF. The genes are TRBV27 and TRBJ1-2; TRBD1 aligns across 7 bases. Germline CDR1 MNHEY, CDR2 SMNVEV (reference sequence). The CDR3 extends over 17 amino acids. V shed 1 base, J shed 2 bases, and the junction held 10 bases outside the gene matches.

V is TRBV2 and J is TRBJ1-2, with 7 nucleotides matching TRBD1. Germline V gene data show CDR1 as SNHLY and CDR2 as FYNNEI. The V segment lost 3 bases and the J segment 8 bases; nucleotides outside the gene matches: 9. The CDR3 extends over 14 amino acids. For the CDR3, the DNA is TGTGCCAGCAGTGAGCAACCGGGACAGAAAGGCTACACCTTC. Encoded protein: CASSEQPGQKGYTF.

The genes are TRBV11-2 and TRBJ2-7, with 8 bases identical to TRBD2. Germline V gene data show CDR1 as SGHAT and CDR2 as FQNNGV. V lost 1 base to trimming and J lost 3 bases; unmatched junction nucleotides: 5. The CDR3 totals 15 residues. CDR3 loop: CASSLVPGGGYEQYV. CDR3 coding DNA: TGTGCCAGCAGCTTAGTCCCGGGGGGGGGCTACGAGCAGTACGTC.

The rearrangement links TRBV13 to TRBJ2-7, with a possible D match to TRBD2 (6 bases). The CDR3 is 15 residues long. V was cut by 5 bases and J by 2 bases, with 16 bases left in between. Germline loops: CDR1 PRHDT, CDR2 FYEKMQ (reference sequence). CDR3 in amino acids: CASSQRGGATYEQYV. Here the CDR3 DNA reads TGTGCCAGCAGCCAAAGGGGCGGGGCGACCTACGAGCAGTACGTC.

The rearrangement links TRBV27 to TRBJ1-5; D gene unclear. V lost 6 bases and J lost 7, with 19 bases in between. The CDR3 has 15 residues. The germline CDR1 and CDR2 sequences are MNHEY and SMNVEV (reference sequence). The CDR3 nucleotides are TGTGCCAGCAGCCCCTCACCGGGAACCGAACAGCCCCAGCATTTT. Translating it yields CASSPSPGTEQPQHF.

The chain joins TRBV19 to TRBJ1-1; 7 bases fit TRBD1. Per germline, CDR1 LNHDA and CDR2 SQIVND (reference sequence). The V gene end was trimmed by 7 bases and the J gene end by 0 bases; junction bases not matched to a gene: 2. This CDR3 is 13 amino acids long. CDR3 loop: CASNRGMNTEAFF. The DNA of the CDR3 is TGTGCCAGTAACAGGGGCATGAACACTGAAGCTTTCTTT.

The J gene is TRBJ2-5, the V gene TRBV28; D may be TRBD2 (5 bases). The V and J ends lost 4 bases and 0 bases respectively, with 15 bases between them. The CDR3 runs to 16 residues. Germline loops: CDR1 MDHEN, CDR2 SYDVKM. The DNA for the CDR3 is TGTGCCAGCAGTTCCCCCGGGGAAGTTAACCAAGAGACCCAGTACTTC. Translating it yields CASSSPGEVNQETQYF.

The gene calls are TRBV6-5 and TRBJ1-1, with D possibly being TRBD1 (6 bases). In germline, CDR1 is MNHEY, CDR2 SVGAGI. This CDR3 contains 15 residues. V gave up 6 bases and J gave up 1 base, with 15 bases separating them. CDR3 region: CASSRGGRENTEAFF. The CDR3 bases are TGTGCCAGCAGCCGAGGGGGTCGGGAGAACACTGAAGCTTTCTTT.

The chain uses TRBV28 and TRBJ1-2; TRBD1 matches at 9 bases. The CDR3 is made up of 14 amino acids. Germline CDR1 MDHEN, CDR2 SYDVKM. Losses at the gene ends were 6 bases for V and 4 bases for J; bases not matched to a gene: 6. The DNA of the CDR3 is TGTGCCAGCAGCCGCCAGGGACAGGGCTATGGCTACACCTTC. Protein product: CASSRQGQGYGYTF.

This chain joins TRBV6-1 and TRBJ1-2; the match to TRBD1 covers 8 bases. Per germline, CDR1 MNHNS and CDR2 SASEGT. V trimming: 1 base; J trimming: 7 bases; junction bases outside the gene matches: 8. This CDR3 has 15 residues. Here the CDR3 DNA reads TGTGCCAGCAGTGAAGTCGTCGGACAGGGAGGTGGCTACACCTTC. Its protein product is CASSEVVGQGGGYTF.

This clone showed up just a few times. J is TRBJ2-1 and V is TRBV7-8; TRBD2 agrees at 10 bases. CDR1 and CDR2 from the germline V gene are SGHVS and FQNEAQ. The CDR3 runs 18 residues. The V gene end was trimmed by 5 bases and the J gene end by 3 bases; junction bases not matched to a gene: 13. In nucleotides, the CDR3 is TGTGCCAGCAGCCCCAGGCCGTCTAGCGGGGGTTTCTACAATGAGCAGTTCTTC. It is translated as CASSPRPSSGGFYNEQFF.